This TCR beta chain was observed in a study of blood T cell repertoires in COVID-19. At the level of the study: Italy, Spain and the United States were the sources of the convalescent and acute COVID-19 samples. Nucleic acid was either cDNA or gDNA, and it came from T cells, B-cell-depleted T cells, or PBMCs.

The Seattle patients, enrolled during active infection, were followed longitudinally. V lost 6 bases to trimming and J lost 7 bases; unmatched junction nucleotides: 11. The CDR3 totals 15 residues. Germline CDR1 and CDR2: WSHSY and SAAADI. Authors' processing steps: Counts of nucleated cells, estimated from reference gene primer amplification, were obtained. Clones were sequenced by immunoSEQ multiplex PCR, and TCRdb holds only the in-frame ones, with some missing. V, J and clone size were drawn from that table, and D and trimming were deduced from the DNA. The sample holds 200,000 or so clones; roughly 90% are singletons and the top ten take 18%.

The sequence was collected from a middle-aged man with COVID-19, enrolled during active disease. What was sequenced was peripheral blood. This chain uses TRBV10-2 with TRBJ2-1; 8 nucleotides align to TRBD2. Here the CDR3 reads CASRGTGGPLNEQFF. The CDR3 region has the DNA TGCGCCAGCAGGGGGACGGGGGGGCCTTTAAATGAGCAGTTCTTC.